The present entry profiles one T cell receptor (beta chain) with its context. As yet, its antigen is unknown. The sample is drawn from a study of CD8+ T cells in alopecia areata. Study-wide context: Treated patients were given 5 to 10 mg oral tofacitinib twice daily. Tofacitinib ran 6 to 18 months, followed by 6 months off drug.

General study findings and limits: In lesional scalp, particularly from alopecia totalis/universalis, clonality was higher than in normal scalp.

Trimming stripped 5 bases from V and 8 bases from J, with 18 bases between. The CDR3 totals 13 residues. Per germline, CDR1 SQVTM and CDR2 ANQGSEA. Using a FACSAria, the CD4+ and CD8+ T cells were sorted from the PBMCs. RNA extraction was followed by reverse transcription into cDNA, which acted as the sequencing template. This table comes from immunoSEQ multiplex PCR, and its TCRdb copy is limited to in-frame clones, with some not included. Of 200,000 to 250,000 clones listed, 57% are singletons. This specimen consisted of CD4+ T cells sorted from blood, obtained at week 0. The clonotype comes from a human donor with alopecia areata. The chain recombines TRBV29-1 with TRBJ1-2; D is possibly TRBD1 (5 bases). CDR3 sequence (DNA): TGCAGCGTTCTTCCGGACACTAAGACGGGCTACACCTTC. Translating gives CSVLPDTKTGYTF.